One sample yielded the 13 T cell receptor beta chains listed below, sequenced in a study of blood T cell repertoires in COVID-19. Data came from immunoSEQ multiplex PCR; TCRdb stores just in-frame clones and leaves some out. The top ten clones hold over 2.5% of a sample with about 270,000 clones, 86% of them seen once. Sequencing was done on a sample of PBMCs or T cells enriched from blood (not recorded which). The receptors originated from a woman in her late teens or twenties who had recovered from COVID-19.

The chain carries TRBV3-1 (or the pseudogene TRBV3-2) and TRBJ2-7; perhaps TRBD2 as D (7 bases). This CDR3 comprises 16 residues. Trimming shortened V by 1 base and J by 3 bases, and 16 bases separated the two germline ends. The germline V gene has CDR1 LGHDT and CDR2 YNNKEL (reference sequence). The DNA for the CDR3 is TGTGCCAGCAGCCAAGTGCAGGGGCGGGAGATCTACGAGCAGTACTTC. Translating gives CASSQVQGREIYEQYF.

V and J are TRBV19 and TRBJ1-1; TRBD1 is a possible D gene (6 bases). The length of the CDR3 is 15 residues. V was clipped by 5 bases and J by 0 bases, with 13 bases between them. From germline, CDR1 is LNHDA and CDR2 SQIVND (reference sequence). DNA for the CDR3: TGTGCCAGTAGTCTGGCGACAGGCCTGAACACTGAAGCTTTCTTT. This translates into CASSLATGLNTEAFF. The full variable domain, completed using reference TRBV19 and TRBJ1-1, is DGGITQSPKYLFRKEGQNVTLSCEQNLNHDAMYWYRQDPGQGLRLIYYSQIVNDFQKGDIAEGYSVSREKKESFPLTVTSAQKNPTAFYLCASSLATGLNTEAFFGQGTRLTVV.

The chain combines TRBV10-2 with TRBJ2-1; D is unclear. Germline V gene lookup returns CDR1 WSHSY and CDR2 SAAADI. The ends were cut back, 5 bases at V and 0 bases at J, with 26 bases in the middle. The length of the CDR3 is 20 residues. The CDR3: CASSLPNRLKGEISYNEQFF. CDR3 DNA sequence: TGCGCCAGCAGTCTGCCTAATCGACTGAAAGGTGAAATCTCCTACAATGAGCAGTTCTTC.

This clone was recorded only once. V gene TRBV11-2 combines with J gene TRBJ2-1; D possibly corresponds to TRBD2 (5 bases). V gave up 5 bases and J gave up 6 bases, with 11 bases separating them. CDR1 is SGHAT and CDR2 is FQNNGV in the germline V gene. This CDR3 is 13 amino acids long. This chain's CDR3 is CASSARDPNEQFF. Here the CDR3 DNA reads TGTGCCAGCAGCGCCCGGGATCCCAATGAGCAGTTCTTC.

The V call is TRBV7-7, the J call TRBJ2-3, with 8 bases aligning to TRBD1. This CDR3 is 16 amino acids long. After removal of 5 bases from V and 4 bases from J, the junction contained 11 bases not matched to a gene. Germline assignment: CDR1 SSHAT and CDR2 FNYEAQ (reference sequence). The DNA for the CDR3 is TGTGCCAGCAGCAGAGGGACAGGCCGTAGCGCAGATACGCAGTATTTT. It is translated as CASSRGTGRSADTQYF.

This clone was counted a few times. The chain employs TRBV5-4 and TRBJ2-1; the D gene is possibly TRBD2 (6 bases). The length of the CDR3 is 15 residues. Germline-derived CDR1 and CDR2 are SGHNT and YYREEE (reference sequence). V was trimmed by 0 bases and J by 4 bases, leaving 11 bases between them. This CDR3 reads CASSLEPTRYNEQFF. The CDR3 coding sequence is TGTGCCAGCAGCTTGGAACCGACTAGGTACAATGAGCAGTTCTTC.

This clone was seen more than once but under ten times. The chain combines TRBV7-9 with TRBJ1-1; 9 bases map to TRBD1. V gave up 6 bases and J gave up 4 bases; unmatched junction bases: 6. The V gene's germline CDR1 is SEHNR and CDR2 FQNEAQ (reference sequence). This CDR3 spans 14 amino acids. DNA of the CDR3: TGTGCCAGCAGTCGGAGACAGGGGGGCACTGAAGCTTTCTTT. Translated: CASSRRQGGTEAFF.

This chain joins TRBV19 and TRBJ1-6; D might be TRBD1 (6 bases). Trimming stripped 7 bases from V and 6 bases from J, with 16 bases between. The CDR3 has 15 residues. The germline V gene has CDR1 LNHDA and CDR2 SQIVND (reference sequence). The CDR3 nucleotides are TGTGCCAGTACGGTCTACAGGGCGACTAATTCACCCCTCCACTTT. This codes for CASTVYRATNSPLHF.

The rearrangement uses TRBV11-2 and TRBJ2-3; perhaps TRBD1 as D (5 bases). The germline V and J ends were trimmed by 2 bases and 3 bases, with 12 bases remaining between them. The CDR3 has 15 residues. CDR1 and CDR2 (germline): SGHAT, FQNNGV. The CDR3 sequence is CASSLKGRATDTQYF. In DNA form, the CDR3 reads TGTGCCAGCAGCTTAAAGGGCAGGGCTACAGATACGCAGTATTTT.

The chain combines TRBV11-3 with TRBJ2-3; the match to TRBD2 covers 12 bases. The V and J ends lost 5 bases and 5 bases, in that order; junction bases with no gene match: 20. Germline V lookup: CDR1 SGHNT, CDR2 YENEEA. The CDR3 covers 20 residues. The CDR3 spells CASSPRTGRLAGGPGDTQYF. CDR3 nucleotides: TGTGCCAGCAGCCCCCGGACAGGACGGCTAGCGGGAGGGCCCGGAGATACGCAGTATTTT.

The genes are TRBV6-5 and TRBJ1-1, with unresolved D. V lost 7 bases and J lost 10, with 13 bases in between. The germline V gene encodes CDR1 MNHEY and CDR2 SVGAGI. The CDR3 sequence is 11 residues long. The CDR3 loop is CASTKEGRAFF. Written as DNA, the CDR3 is TGTGCCAGCACCAAGGAGGGCCGAGCTTTCTTT.

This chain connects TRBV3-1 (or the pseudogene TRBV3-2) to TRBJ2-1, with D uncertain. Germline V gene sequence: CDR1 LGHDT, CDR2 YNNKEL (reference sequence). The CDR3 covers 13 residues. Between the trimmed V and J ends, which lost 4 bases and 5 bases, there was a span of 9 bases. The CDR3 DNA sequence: TGTGCCAGCAGCCCCCGGGTCAACAATGAGCAGTTCTTC. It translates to CASSPRVNNEQFF.

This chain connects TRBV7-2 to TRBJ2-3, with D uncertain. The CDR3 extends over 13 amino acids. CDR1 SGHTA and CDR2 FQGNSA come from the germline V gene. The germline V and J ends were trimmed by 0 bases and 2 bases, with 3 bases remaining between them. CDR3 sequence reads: CASSLAYTDTQYF. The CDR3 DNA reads TGTGCCAGCAGCTTAGCGTACACAGATACGCAGTATTTT.